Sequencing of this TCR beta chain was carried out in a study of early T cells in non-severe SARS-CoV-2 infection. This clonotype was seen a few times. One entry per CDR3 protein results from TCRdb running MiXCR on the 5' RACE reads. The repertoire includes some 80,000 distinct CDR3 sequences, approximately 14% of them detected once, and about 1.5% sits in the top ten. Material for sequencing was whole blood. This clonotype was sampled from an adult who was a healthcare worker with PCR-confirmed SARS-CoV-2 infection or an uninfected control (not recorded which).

DNA of the CDR3: TGTGCCAGCAGCCAATTCCCACTAGCGGGGATTTCGGGAGCTAGGTGGAATGAGCAGTTCTTC. Protein: CASSQFPLAGISGARWNEQFF. The V call is TRBV3-1, the J call TRBJ2-1; TRBD2 aligns across 10 bases. The CDR3 runs to 21 residues. The V and J ends lost 2 bases and 7 bases, in that order; junction bases with no gene match: 23. Germline CDR1 and CDR2: LGHDT and YNNKEL (reference sequence).